The clone carrying this T cell receptor (beta chain) showed up just a few times. Sequencing was performed with immunoSEQ multiplex PCR; in TCRdb, only in-frame clones are kept and a portion is missing. The table includes hundreds of thousands of clones, roughly 70% detected once. This sample is drawn from a study of shared clonotypes between healthy human individuals. This receptor was obtained from a woman in her thirties in good health. The sequenced sample was memory CD4+ T cells sorted from blood. This sample's subset: CD45RA-negative fraction.

The CDR3: CASSEARRGAGTYEQYF. The CDR3 DNA is TGTGCCAGCAGTGAAGCTAGGCGGGGAGCGGGAACGTACGAGCAGTACTTC. The chain is built from TRBV6-1 and TRBJ2-7; 7 bases map to TRBD2. The CDR3 has 17 residues. Germline CDR1 is MNHNS and CDR2 is SASEGT. V trimming: 0 bases; J trimming: 4 bases; junction bases outside the gene matches: 12.